The following is a TCR beta chain sequence with its context. Assay used: immunoSEQ multiplex PCR; TCRdb lists only in-frame clones, some missing. The repertoire has roughly 92,000 clones, approximately 86% of them found once; the top ten carry approximately 2%. Trimming removed 5 bases from V and 2 bases from J; junction bases left unmatched: 9. This CDR3 comprises 17 residues. CDR1 and CDR2 from the germline V gene are MDHEN and SYDVKM. The source of the sample is a study of radiotherapy plus CTLA-4 blockade in lung cancer. The chain recombines TRBV28 with TRBJ1-5; 10 nucleotides align to TRBD1. The sample consisted of peripheral blood, taken from a patient treated with radiotherapy plus ipilimumab. The sequence was obtained from a human donor with non-small cell lung cancer who had a partial response to radiotherapy plus ipilimumab. The CDR3, as DNA: TGTGCCAGCAGTCTCCCGGACAGGGGGTACGGCAATCAGCCCCAGCATTTT. This sequence encodes CASSLPDRGYGNQPQHF.